This entry lists 19 T cell receptor beta chains sequenced from one sample in a study of blood T cell repertoires in COVID-19. Assay: immunoSEQ multiplex PCR; the TCRdb copy retains only in-frame clones and omits some. The table records 140,000 to 150,000 clones, roughly 84% of them present only once. Sequencing was carried out using PBMCs or T cells enriched from blood (not recorded which). These receptors came from a woman aged 50 to 65 who had been exposed to COVID-19.

The chain joins TRBV14 to TRBJ2-7; 8 bases are a match to TRBD1. CDR1 and CDR2 (germline): SGHDN, FVKESK. The CDR3 is 15 amino acids. V shed 6 bases, J shed 2 bases, and the junction held 9 bases outside the gene matches. CDR3 sequence (DNA): TGTGCCAGCAGACGAGGACAGGGAGGCACCTACGAGCAGTACTTC. Translating it yields CASRRGQGGTYEQYF.

This clone is a singleton in its sample. The DNA for the CDR3 is TGTGCCAGCAGCCCCGGAGGGGCGGTCACTGAAGCTTTCTTT. Translation: CASSPGGAVTEAFF. The chain carries TRBV9 and TRBJ1-1; D is perhaps TRBD1 (5 bases). This CDR3 comprises 14 residues. CDR1 SGDLS and CDR2 YYNGEE come from the germline V gene. V was cut by 4 bases and J by 4 bases, with 14 bases left in between.

V gene TRBV7-2 combines with J gene TRBJ1-3; 7 bases align to TRBD1. Germline trimming cut 4 bases from V and 5 bases from J; bases unmatched to any gene: 11. CDR1 and CDR2 (germline): SGHTA, FQGNSA. The CDR3 extends over 16 amino acids. CDR3 region: CASSWTGRGPRNTIYF. CDR3 sequence (DNA): TGTGCCAGCAGCTGGACAGGCCGAGGGCCTCGAAACACCATATATTTT.

The rearrangement joins TRBV19 to TRBJ2-5, with 7 nucleotides matching TRBD1. There are 14 residues in the CDR3. The J segment lost 4 bases and the V segment lost 10 bases, leaving 12 bases of the junction unmatched. Germline CDR1 LNHDA, CDR2 SQIVND (reference sequence). The CDR3 loop reads CATAGTEGRETQYF. CDR3 bases: TGTGCCACCGCCGGGACAGAGGGGAGAGAGACCCAGTACTTC. Full variable domain (missing parts from reference TRBV19 and TRBJ2-5): DGGITQSPKYLFRKEGQNVTLSCEQNLNHDAMYWYRQDPGQGLRLIYYSQIVNDFQKGDIAEGYSVSREKKESFPLTVTSAQKNPTAFYLCATAGTEGRETQYFGPGTRLLVL.

The chain has TRBV6-5 and TRBJ2-1; the match to TRBD1 covers 8 bases. The CDR3 contains 13 residues. The junction had 4 bases not matched to a gene; V was cut back by 4 bases and J by 8 bases. Germline V gives CDR1 MNHEY, CDR2 SVGAGI. In nucleotides, the CDR3 is TGTGCCAGCAGTTCGACAGGGGTGGATGAGCAGTTCTTC. Translation gives CASSSTGVDEQFF.

The CDR3 sequence: CASSSGDSRNEQFF. The CDR3 coding sequence is TGTGCCAGCAGCTCCGGGGACTCGCGCAATGAGCAGTTCTTC. The chain combines TRBV5-4 with TRBJ2-1, with D tentatively TRBD2 (6 bases). Germline CDR1 is SGHNT and CDR2 is YYREEE (reference sequence). This CDR3 is 14 amino acids long. V was pared by 3 bases and J by 6 bases, with 13 bases between.

This clone has a single count. CDR3 sequence: CASSQDRLAANEQFF. For the CDR3, the DNA is TGCGCCAGCAGCCAAGATCGGCTAGCGGCGAATGAGCAGTTCTTC. The genes are TRBV4-3 and TRBJ2-1; 7 nucleotides match TRBD2. This CDR3 region has 15 residues. V was pared by 0 bases and J by 7 bases, with 6 bases of the junction left unmatched. CDR1 LGHNA and CDR2 YSLEER come from the germline V gene.

This rearrangement joins TRBV9 to TRBJ2-5; possible D gene TRBD1, 5 bases. This CDR3 contains 15 residues. Trimming took off 3 bases at V and 1 base at J, with 13 bases between the two ends. Germline CDR1 and CDR2: SGDLS and YYNGEE. CDR3 nucleotide sequence: TGTGCCAGCAGCGCTTCCGCAGGGCTCCAAGAGACCCAGTACTTC. Translating gives CASSASAGLQETQYF.

This sequence joins TRBV11-2 and TRBJ2-3; TRBD2 is a possible D gene (5 bases). The V end lost 4 bases, the J end lost 4 bases, and 12 bases lay between the germline ends. This CDR3 spans 14 amino acids. Germline CDR1 reads SGHAT; CDR2 reads FQNNGV. CDR3: CASSSEGLADTQYF. The CDR3 bases are TGTGCCAGCAGCTCCGAGGGCTTGGCAGATACGCAGTATTTT.

The chain is built from TRBV13 and TRBJ1-2; TRBD1 matches at 10 bases. CDR3 size: 15 residues. Germline V gene sequence: CDR1 PRHDT, CDR2 FYEKMQ (reference sequence). With V trimmed by 5 bases and J by 6 bases, 9 bases remained unmatched. CDR3 nucleotides: TGTGCCAGCAGCCCGACAGGGGGCGCTTCCCATGGCTACACCTTC. Amino acid sequence: CASSPTGGASHGYTF.

This chain uses TRBV7-2 with TRBJ2-7; D perhaps matches TRBD2 (5 bases). Germline V CDR1 and CDR2: SGHTA, FQGNSA. V lost 1 base to trimming and J lost 5 bases, with 21 bases between them. There are 17 residues in the CDR3. CDR3 region: CASSLVTFSGRGHEQYF. CDR3 sequence (DNA): TGTGCCAGCAGCTTAGTCACGTTTTCGGGGAGAGGCCACGAGCAGTACTTC.

This chain joins TRBV15 and TRBJ2-1; a possible D gene is TRBD1 (6 bases). The V gene lost 0 bases and the J gene lost 2 bases, with 11 bases spanning the gap. This CDR3 spans 16 amino acids. The germline V gene encodes CDR1 LNHNV and CDR2 YYDKDF (reference sequence). This chain's CDR3 is CATSRDRTAPYNEQFF. The CDR3 nucleotides are TGTGCCACCAGCAGAGATCGGACAGCACCCTACAATGAGCAGTTCTTC. The whole variable domain, filled in from reference TRBV15 and TRBJ2-1, reads DAMVIQNPRYQVTQFGKPVTLSCSQTLNHNVMYWYQQKSSQAPKLLFHYYDKDFNNEADTPDNFQSRRPNTSFCFLDIRSPGLGDTAMYLCATSRDRTAPYNEQFFGPGTRLTVL.

This clone was seen just once. The chain has TRBV3-1 (or the pseudogene TRBV3-2) and TRBJ1-1, with D maybe TRBD1 (6 bases). Trimming shortened V by 1 base and J by 1 base, and 10 bases separated the two germline ends. The CDR3 sequence is 15 residues long. CDR1 is LGHDT, CDR2 YNNKEL, per germline (reference sequence). The chain's CDR3 is CASSQGVQGNTEAFF. CDR3 nucleotides: TGTGCCAGCAGCCAAGGGGTACAGGGGAACACTGAAGCTTTCTTT.

The rearrangement joins TRBV29-1 to TRBJ1-1; tentative D call: TRBD1 (5 bases). The germline gives CDR1 SQVTM, CDR2 ANQGSEA. CDR3 length: 14 residues. V was clipped by 7 bases and J by 1 base, with 16 bases between them. CDR3 loop: CSANPGGSNTEAFF. CDR3 coding DNA: TGCAGCGCCAACCCCGGGGGTTCGAACACTGAAGCTTTCTTT.

This CDR3 is CASSYGGETQYF. In nucleotides, the CDR3 is TGTGCCAGCAGTTACGGAGGCGAGACCCAGTACTTC. The chain recombines TRBV6-2 or TRBV6-3 with TRBJ2-5; TRBD2 is a possible D gene (5 bases). Trimming shortened V by 2 bases and J by 5 bases, and 6 bases separated the two germline ends. CDR3 length equals 12 residues. CDR1 and CDR2 (germline): MNHEY, SVGEGT.

A few counts support this clone. This chain connects TRBV4-1 to TRBJ1-6; TRBD1 agrees at 9 bases. Trimming cost V 0 bases and J 8 bases; bases outside gene matches: 11. The CDR3 has 18 amino acids. Germline V lookup: CDR1 MGHRA, CDR2 YSYEKL. CDR3 region: CASSQDKMAQGADSPLHF. CDR3 DNA: TGCGCCAGCAGCCAAGATAAGATGGCACAGGGGGCAGATTCACCCCTCCACTTT.

This chain uses TRBV30 with TRBJ2-1, with TRBD1 identical over 8 bases. Germline CDR1 GTSNPN, CDR2 SVGIG (reference sequence). Trimming removed 0 bases from V and 8 bases from J; junction bases left unmatched: 3. The CDR3 extends over 13 amino acids. The CDR3 coding sequence is TGTGCCTGGAGTGTCAGGGGGCTCGATGAGCAGTTCTTC. It encodes CAWSVRGLDEQFF.

The chain is built from TRBV20-1 and TRBJ1-3, with D unresolved. Germline V CDR1 and CDR2: DFQATT, SNEGSKA (reference sequence). The CDR3 runs 13 residues. V lost 3 bases, J lost 0 bases, and 6 bases lay in between. CDR3 nucleotides: TGCAGTGCTAGTCCAAACTCTGGAAACACCATATATTTT. Its protein is CSASPNSGNTIYF.

This clone was seen at least ten times. The rearrangement uses TRBV19 and TRBJ1-2; 9 bases agree with TRBD1. CDR1 and CDR2 (germline): LNHDA, SQIVND (reference sequence). J was trimmed by 0 bases and V by 6 bases; bases with no gene match: 8. The CDR3 runs 16 residues. DNA of the CDR3: TGTGCCAGTAGACCACAGGGGACAGGGTCTAACTATGGCTACACCTTC. Its protein product is CASRPQGTGSNYGYTF.